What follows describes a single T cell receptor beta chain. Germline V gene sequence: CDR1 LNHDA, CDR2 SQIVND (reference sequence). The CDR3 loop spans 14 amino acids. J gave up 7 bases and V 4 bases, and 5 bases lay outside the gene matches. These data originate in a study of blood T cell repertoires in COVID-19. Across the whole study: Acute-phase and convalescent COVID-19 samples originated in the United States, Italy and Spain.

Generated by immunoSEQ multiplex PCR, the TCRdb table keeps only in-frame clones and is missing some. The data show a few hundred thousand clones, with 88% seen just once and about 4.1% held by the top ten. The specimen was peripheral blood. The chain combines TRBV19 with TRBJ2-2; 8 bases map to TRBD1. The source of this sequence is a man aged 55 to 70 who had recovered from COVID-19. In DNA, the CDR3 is TGTGCCAGTAGTACGGACAGGGATGGCGGGGAGCTGTTTTTT. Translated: CASSTDRDGGELFF.